This T cell receptor (beta chain) was sequenced in a study of human T cells and chemical hapten exposure. TCRdb independently ran MiXCR on the RACE reads; one entry per CDR3 protein. The sample has roughly 380,000 distinct CDR3 sequences; about 5.1% are singletons. Time point described: pre-sensitization, week 0. Documented treatment: therapeutic diphenylcyclopropenone sensitization with weekly scalp DPC. Blood draws preceded each patch test application. At least ten counts were recorded for this clonotype. The CDR3 is made up of 14 amino acids. The V gene's germline CDR1 is SQVTM and CDR2 ANQGSEA. V lost 5 bases to trimming and J lost 8 bases; unmatched junction nucleotides: 11.

The rearrangement joins TRBV29-1 to TRBJ2-4; 8 nucleotides line up with TRBD1. The receptor was isolated from a woman aged 50 to 60 with alopecia areata. Some clones in this sample may be carry-over from other donors' samples. Sequenced material: whole blood, taken in connection with sensitization to the hapten diphenylcyclopropenone (DPC). The CDR3 nucleotides read TGCAGCGTTTTCCGCCAGGGGGCGAGGGACATTCAGTACTTC. As protein: CSVFRQGARDIQYF.